The 9 T cell receptor beta chains reported below all come from one sample, sequenced in a study of T cells after yellow fever vaccination. TCRdb called the 5' RACE reads again in MiXCR, with one record for every CDR3 protein. The sample consists of roughly 520,000 distinct CDR3 sequences, less than 25% of them appearing once. The sequenced sample was PBMCs, obtained roughly 20 days after the first yellow fever vaccination. The receptors here all came from a man between 18 and 29 years old who received the YFV17D yellow fever vaccine.

V gene TRBV12-3 or TRBV12-4 combines with J gene TRBJ2-1; perhaps D is TRBD1 or TRBD2 (6 bases each). V was cut by 6 bases and J by 7 bases, with 19 bases left in between. CDR3 length: 15 residues. The CDR3 loop reads CASSLEGGRVNEQFF. The CDR3 coding sequence is TGTGCCAGCAGCCTCGAGGGGGGTCGAGTGAATGAGCAGTTCTTC.

This clonotype was recorded many times. The chain carries TRBV5-1 and TRBJ2-2; unclear D gene. V dropped 4 bases and J dropped 7 bases, with 11 bases sitting between them. The germline gives CDR1 SGHRS, CDR2 YFSETQ. There are 13 residues in the CDR3. CDR3 bases: TGCGCCAGCAGCGGTGATCCCGGCGGGGAGCTGTTTTTT. The encoded protein is CASSGDPGGELFF.

CDR3 residues: CSARQDGYQETQYF. CDR3 in DNA: TGCAGTGCTAGACAGGACGGATACCAAGAGACCCAGTACTTC. V is TRBV20-1 and J is TRBJ2-5; D remains unclear. Per the germline V gene, CDR1 is DFQATT and CDR2 is SNEGSKA (reference sequence). CDR3 size: 14 residues. The ends were cut back, 2 bases at V and 0 bases at J, with 10 bases in the middle.

The chain is built from TRBV6-2 or TRBV6-3 and TRBJ2-1; D may match TRBD1 or TRBD2 (5 bases each). CDR1 is MNHEY, CDR2 SVGEGT, per germline. The germline V and J ends were trimmed by 5 bases and 7 bases, with 18 bases remaining between them. The CDR3 is 15 amino acids. CDR3 DNA: TGTGCCAGCAGTCTGGGACCGGCCCGAGGGAATGAGCAGTTCTTC. Its protein product is CASSLGPARGNEQFF.

This clonotype was counted ten times or more. V and J are TRBV12-3 or TRBV12-4 and TRBJ2-7; 15 positions agree with TRBD2. V gave up 6 bases and J gave up 7 bases; unmatched junction bases: 10. This CDR3 comprises 16 residues. The CDR3 nucleotides read TGTGCCAGCAGCTCCCCGCGGACTAGCGGGGGGGGGGAGCAGTACTTC. Translating it yields CASSSPRTSGGGEQYF.

Concerning this clonotype: Being one base from a much bigger clone, this may be a read error. V gene TRBV7-2 combines with J gene TRBJ1-1; D perhaps matches TRBD1 (5 bases). Germline CDR1 SGHTA, CDR2 FQGNSA. The CDR3 sequence is 16 residues long. The CDR3 DNA is TGTGCCAGCAGTGGGGCCCGGGGGGGAACGAACACTGAAGCTTCCTTT. It encodes CASSGARGGTNTEASF.

This clonotype was counted a few times. V usage is TRBV12-3 or TRBV12-4 and J usage is TRBJ2-3; 7 positions agree with TRBD1. Unmatched junction bases numbered 8, after V lost 5 bases and J lost 3 bases. The CDR3 length is 15 residues. The CDR3 nucleotides are TGTGCCAGCAGTACCCGACAGGGTCAGACAGATACGCAGTATTTT. The encoded protein is CASSTRQGQTDTQYF.

This clonotype was observed a few times. The chain has TRBV10-3 and TRBJ1-2, with a weak D call TRBD1 (6 bases). V was cut by 10 bases and J by 0 bases, with 15 bases left in between. The CDR3 is made up of 14 amino acids. CDR1 and CDR2 (germline): ENHRY, SYGVKD. CDR3 sequence (DNA): TGTGCCACCGTACAGGGTCTTTCTAACTATGGCTACACCTTC. This gives the protein CATVQGLSNYGYTF.

This clonotype has only a few counts. The V gene is TRBV7-8, the J gene TRBJ2-3; 9 positions agree with TRBD1. The CDR3 contains 11 residues. Germline CDR1 and CDR2: SGHVS and FQNEAQ. V trimming: 4 bases; J trimming: 13 bases; junction bases outside the gene matches: 3. The CDR3 here is CASSYRDREYF. The CDR3 DNA is TGTGCCAGCAGCTACCGGGACAGGGAGTATTTT.